The next 2 T cell receptor beta chains were all read from a single sample in a study of beta chain features in type 1 diabetes. Expressed TCRB transcripts were sequenced because the entire RNA isolate underwent reverse transcription. Assay: immunoSEQ multiplex PCR; the TCRdb copy retains only in-frame clones and omits some. This table has 200,000 to 250,000 clones, around 26% appearing once. Material for sequencing was central memory CD4+ T cells from blood. These receptors all come from a young man in good health.

The V and J genes are TRBV5-4 and TRBJ2-3; TRBD2 matches 9 bases. V lost 0 bases and J lost 0; bases outside the gene matches: 5. The CDR3 has 17 residues. Germline CDR1 SGHNT, CDR2 YYREEE (reference sequence). The CDR3 coding sequence is TGTGCCAGCAGCTTGGTGGGACTAGCCGCCAGCACAGATACGCAGTATTTT. Translating gives CASSLVGLAASTDTQYF.

This clone showed up just a few times. The gene calls are TRBV7-6 and TRBJ1-4; 9 nucleotides line up with TRBD1. The CDR3 is 14 residues long. The germline gives CDR1 SGHVS, CDR2 FNYEAQ. The V gene end was trimmed by 5 bases and the J gene end by 8 bases; junction bases not matched to a gene: 6. As DNA, the CDR3 is TGTGCCAGCAGCCAGGGACAGGGACGGGAAAAACTGTTTTTT. It encodes CASSQGQGREKLFF.